Listed below are T cell receptor beta chains from one sample, sequenced in a study of shared clonotypes between healthy human individuals. Method: immunoSEQ multiplex PCR; TCRdb's copy keeps in-frame clones and lacks some. Altogether more than 2 million clones are present, more than 90% being singletons, with the ten largest covering roughly 0.13%. Input material: naive CD4+ T cells sorted from blood. The receptors here all came from a young man in good health. Both conserved end residues are part of each CDR3. Each record gives: D gene, clone size, V gene, J gene, CDR3 DNA, CDR3 protein. A D gene is named only where the DNA matches it firmly. The listing skips clone size in some rows; elsewhere it reads once, few, many or a size class.

d_call: TRBD1; clone_size: -; v_call: TRBV11-2; j_call: TRBJ2-2; cdr3_nt: TGTGCCAGCAGAACAGGGGAGACCGGGGAGCTGTTTTTT; cdr3_aa: CASRTGETGELFF
d_call: -; clone_size: -; v_call: TRBV20-1; j_call: TRBJ1-1; cdr3_nt: TGCAGTGCTATGGACACTGAAGCTTTCTTT; cdr3_aa: CSAMDTEAFF
d_call: -; clone_size: once; v_call: TRBV30; j_call: TRBJ2-7; cdr3_nt: TGTGCCCGGAGGGACCGCGGCCTCTACGAGCAGTACTTC; cdr3_aa: CARRDRGLYEQYF
d_call: -; clone_size: -; v_call: TRBV2; j_call: TRBJ2-7; cdr3_nt: TGTGCCAGCAGTCCCTGGGGTTCCTACGAGCAGTACTTC; cdr3_aa: CASSPWGSYEQYF
d_call: -; clone_size: -; v_call: TRBV11-2; j_call: TRBJ2-7; cdr3_nt: TGTGCCAGCAGCATACAGGAGTCCTACGAGCAGTACTTC; cdr3_aa: CASSIQESYEQYF
d_call: -; clone_size: -; v_call: TRBV5-8; j_call: TRBJ1-6; cdr3_nt: TGTGCCAGCAGCTTGGGGCAGGGGATCTATAATTCACCCCTCCACTTT; cdr3_aa: CASSLGQGIYNSPLHF
d_call: TRBD1; clone_size: -; v_call: TRBV2; j_call: TRBJ1-1; cdr3_nt: TGTGCCAGCAGGGACAGGGGGATCGATGAAGCTTTCTTT; cdr3_aa: CASRDRGIDEAFF
d_call: -; clone_size: -; v_call: TRBV5-6; j_call: TRBJ2-7; cdr3_nt: TGTGCCAGCAGCACCGGACCTTACGAGCAGTACTTC; cdr3_aa: CASSTGPYEQYF
d_call: -; clone_size: -; v_call: TRBV14; j_call: TRBJ2-2; cdr3_nt: TGTGCCAGCACCTCACTAGGGGGTACCGGGGAGCTGTTTTTT; cdr3_aa: CASTSLGGTGELFF
d_call: -; clone_size: few; v_call: TRBV2; j_call: TRBJ2-3; cdr3_nt: TGTGCCAGCAGTTCTGACTACAGCACAGATACGCAGTATTTT; cdr3_aa: CASSSDYSTDTQYF
d_call: TRBD1; clone_size: -; v_call: TRBV9; j_call: TRBJ1-4; cdr3_nt: TGTGCCAGCAGCGTAGCTGGCAGGGGGCCTTCTAATGAAAAACTGTTTTTT; cdr3_aa: CASSVAGRGPSNEKLFF
d_call: TRBD1; clone_size: -; v_call: TRBV11-2; j_call: TRBJ2-2; cdr3_nt: TGTGCCAGCAACACGGGACAGGGAGGTAACGGGGAGCTGTTTTTT; cdr3_aa: CASNTGQGGNGELFF
d_call: -; clone_size: -; v_call: TRBV4-1; j_call: TRBJ2-7; cdr3_nt: TGCGCCAGCAGCCCCGGGACGGCCGTCTCCTACGAGCAGTACTTC; cdr3_aa: CASSPGTAVSYEQYF
d_call: -; clone_size: -; v_call: TRBV6-5; j_call: TRBJ1-5; cdr3_nt: TGTGCCAGCAGTTACTCGAACAAAGGGAATCAGCCCCAGCATTTT; cdr3_aa: CASSYSNKGNQPQHF
d_call: TRBD2; clone_size: -; v_call: TRBV7-2; j_call: TRBJ2-3; cdr3_nt: TGTGCCAGCAGCCCCCAAACTAGCGGCACAGATACGCAGTATTTT; cdr3_aa: CASSPQTSGTDTQYF
d_call: -; clone_size: -; v_call: TRBV6-5; j_call: TRBJ2-2; cdr3_nt: TGTGCCAGCAGTTTCCACACGGTCACCGGGGAGCTGTTTTTT; cdr3_aa: CASSFHTVTGELFF
d_call: TRBD2; clone_size: -; v_call: TRBV9; j_call: TRBJ2-2; cdr3_nt: TGTGCCAGCAGCCTGGGACTAGCGGGAGTCGGGGAGCTGTTTTTT; cdr3_aa: CASSLGLAGVGELFF
d_call: -; clone_size: -; v_call: TRBV11-3; j_call: TRBJ2-4; cdr3_nt: TGTGCCAGCAGCTTAGACAGAAACATTCAGTACTTC; cdr3_aa: CASSLDRNIQYF
d_call: -; clone_size: -; v_call: TRBV14; j_call: TRBJ2-7; cdr3_nt: TGTGCCAGCAGCCAAGAACCTAGCGTAGTCTACGAGCAGTACTTC; cdr3_aa: CASSQEPSVVYEQYF
d_call: -; clone_size: once; v_call: TRBV5-1; j_call: TRBJ1-1; cdr3_nt: TGCGCCAGCAGCTTACAGGATAACACTGAAGCTTTCTTT; cdr3_aa: CASSLQDNTEAFF
d_call: -; clone_size: once; v_call: TRBV29-1; j_call: TRBJ1-1; cdr3_nt: TGCAGCGTCGGCCAGGGAGGGTCGACGAACACTGAAGCTTTCTTT; cdr3_aa: CSVGQGGSTNTEAFF
d_call: -; clone_size: -; v_call: TRBV7-6; j_call: TRBJ2-7; cdr3_nt: TGTGCCAGCAGCTTAGTGGGGAGCGAGCAGTACTTC; cdr3_aa: CASSLVGSEQYF
d_call: TRBD1; clone_size: -; v_call: TRBV11-2; j_call: TRBJ2-7; cdr3_nt: TGTGCCAGCAGCTTGAGCCGGACAGGGACCTACGAGCAGTACTTC; cdr3_aa: CASSLSRTGTYEQYF